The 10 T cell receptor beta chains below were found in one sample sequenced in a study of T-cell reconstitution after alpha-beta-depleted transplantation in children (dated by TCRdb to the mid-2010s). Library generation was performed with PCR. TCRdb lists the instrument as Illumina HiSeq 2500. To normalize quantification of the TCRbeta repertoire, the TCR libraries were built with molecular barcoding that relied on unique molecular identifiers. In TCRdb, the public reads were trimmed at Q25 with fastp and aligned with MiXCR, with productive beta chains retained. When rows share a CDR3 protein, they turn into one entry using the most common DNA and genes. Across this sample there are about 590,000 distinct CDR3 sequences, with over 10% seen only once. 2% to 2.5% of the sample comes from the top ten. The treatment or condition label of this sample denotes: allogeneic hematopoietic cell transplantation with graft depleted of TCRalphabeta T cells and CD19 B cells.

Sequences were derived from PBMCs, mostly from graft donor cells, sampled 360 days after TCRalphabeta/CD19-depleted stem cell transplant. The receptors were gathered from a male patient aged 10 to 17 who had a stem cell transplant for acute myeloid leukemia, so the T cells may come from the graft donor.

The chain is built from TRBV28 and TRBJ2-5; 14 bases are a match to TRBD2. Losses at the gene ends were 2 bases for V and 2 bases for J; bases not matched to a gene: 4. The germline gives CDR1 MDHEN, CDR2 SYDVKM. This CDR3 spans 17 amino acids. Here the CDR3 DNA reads TGTGCCAGCAGTTTAGGACTAGCGGGAGGAAGTCAAGAGACCCAGTACTTC. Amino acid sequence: CASSLGLAGGSQETQYF.

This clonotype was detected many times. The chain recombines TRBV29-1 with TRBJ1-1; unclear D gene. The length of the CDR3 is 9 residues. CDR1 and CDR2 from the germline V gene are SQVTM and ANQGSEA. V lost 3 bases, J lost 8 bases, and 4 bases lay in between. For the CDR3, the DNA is TGCAGCGTTGAGGAGGAAGCTTTCTTT. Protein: CSVEEEAFF.

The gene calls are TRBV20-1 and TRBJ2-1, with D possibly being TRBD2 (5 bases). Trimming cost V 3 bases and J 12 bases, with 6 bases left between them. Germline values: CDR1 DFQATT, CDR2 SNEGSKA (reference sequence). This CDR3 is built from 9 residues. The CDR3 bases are TGCAGTGCTAGTAGCGCGCAGTTCTTC. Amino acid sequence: CSASSAQFF.

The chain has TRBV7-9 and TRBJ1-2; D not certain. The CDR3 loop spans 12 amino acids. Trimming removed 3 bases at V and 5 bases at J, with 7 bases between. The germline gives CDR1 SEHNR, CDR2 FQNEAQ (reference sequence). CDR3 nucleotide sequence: TGTGCCAGCAGCTTTACGGTTTATGGCTACACCTTC. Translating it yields CASSFTVYGYTF.

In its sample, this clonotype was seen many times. This chain's CDR3 is CASSVVSRGGGEQFF. DNA of the CDR3: TGTGCCAGCAGCGTAGTATCCCGAGGGGGGGGTGAGCAGTTCTTC. The J gene is TRBJ2-1, the V gene TRBV9; possible D gene TRBD2, 7 bases. CDR1 and CDR2 from the germline V gene are SGDLS and YYNGEE. Trimming removed 0 bases from V and 9 bases from J, with 16 bases in between. This CDR3 has 15 amino acids.

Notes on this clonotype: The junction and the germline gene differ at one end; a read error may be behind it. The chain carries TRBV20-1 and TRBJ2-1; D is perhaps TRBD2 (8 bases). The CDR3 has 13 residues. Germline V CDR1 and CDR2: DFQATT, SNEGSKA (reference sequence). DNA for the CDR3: TGCAGTGCTAGAGATAGGGGGCCTAGCGGGCACCTCTTC. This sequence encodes CSARDRGPSGHLF.

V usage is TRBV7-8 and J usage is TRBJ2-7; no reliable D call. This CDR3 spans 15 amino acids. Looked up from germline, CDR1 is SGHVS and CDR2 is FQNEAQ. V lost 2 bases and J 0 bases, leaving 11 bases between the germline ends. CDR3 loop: CASSLFDGLSYEQYF. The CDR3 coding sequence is TGTGCCAGCAGCTTATTCGACGGCCTCTCCTACGAGCAGTACTTC.

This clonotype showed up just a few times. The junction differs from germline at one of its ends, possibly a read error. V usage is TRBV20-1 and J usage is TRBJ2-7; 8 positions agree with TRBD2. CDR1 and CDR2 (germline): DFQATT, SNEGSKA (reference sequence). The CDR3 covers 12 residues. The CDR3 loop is CSARDSTSGIVF. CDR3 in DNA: TGCAGTGCTAGAGATAGTACTAGCGGCATTGTCTTC.

The CDR3 DNA follows: TGTGCCAGCAGGCCATCTAGCGGGAGGGCCGTCGAGCAGTACTTC. Protein product: CASRPSSGRAVEQYF. The chain couples TRBV2 to TRBJ2-7; 12 bases are shared with TRBD2. V lost 6 bases, J lost 6 bases, and 9 bases stayed unmatched. The length of the CDR3 is 15 residues. CDR1 is SNHLY, CDR2 FYNNEI, per germline.

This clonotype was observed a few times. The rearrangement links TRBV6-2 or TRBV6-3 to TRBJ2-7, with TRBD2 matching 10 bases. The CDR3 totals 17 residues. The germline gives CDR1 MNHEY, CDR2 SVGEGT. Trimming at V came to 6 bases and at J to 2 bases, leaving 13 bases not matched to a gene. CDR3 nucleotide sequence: TGTGCCAGCAGCCAAGGTTGGGGACTAGCGACTACCTACGAGCAGTACTTC. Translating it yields CASSQGWGLATTYEQYF.